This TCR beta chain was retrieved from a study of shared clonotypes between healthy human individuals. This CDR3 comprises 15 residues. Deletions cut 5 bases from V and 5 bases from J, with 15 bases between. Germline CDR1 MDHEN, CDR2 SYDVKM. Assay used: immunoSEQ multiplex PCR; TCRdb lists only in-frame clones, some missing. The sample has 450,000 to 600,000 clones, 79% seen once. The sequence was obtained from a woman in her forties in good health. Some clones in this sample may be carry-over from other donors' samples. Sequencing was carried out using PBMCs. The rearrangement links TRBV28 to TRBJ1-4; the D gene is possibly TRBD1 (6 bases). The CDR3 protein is CASSRDIGENEKLFF. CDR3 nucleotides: TGTGCCAGCAGTCGGGACATCGGGGAGAATGAAAAACTGTTTTTT.